This is a list of T cell receptor beta chains from one sample in a study of T cells after yellow fever vaccination. In TCRdb, the 5' RACE reads were re-called with MiXCR into one record per CDR3 protein. The sample holds about 30,000 distinct CDR3 sequences, 4.4% seen once. The sequencing here drew on CD8+ T cells sorted from PBMCs, taken 5 days after the yellow fever booster vaccination. These receptors were taken from a man aged 30-40 years who received the YFV17D yellow fever vaccine. CDR3s include the opening cysteine and the closing phenylalanine or tryptophan. Not every row has a clone size; where given, it reads once, few, many or a size class.

V	size	J	CDR3
TRBV19	many	TRBJ1-5	CASSIFVPIKGDQPQHF
TRBV4-3	many	TRBJ1-6	CASSQDPLRATSGDSPLHF
TRBV7-2	many	TRBJ2-7	CASSFYTGAYEQYF
TRBV7-2	many	TRBJ1-5	CASSSYMGGGQPQHF
TRBV27	many	TRBJ2-3	CASSYLFGGGLTDTQYF
TRBV19	many	TRBJ2-6	CASPEQSSGANVLTF
TRBV19	-	TRBJ1-2	CASSIRAKYGYTF
TRBV27	many	TRBJ2-1	CASNPLAGEGDNEQFF
TRBV27	many	TRBJ2-3	CASSLVGLGGSTDTQYF
TRBV6-5	many	TRBJ2-2	CASSYSSSGNGELFF
TRBV12-3/TRBV12-4	many	TRBJ2-1	CASSPSSGRVGEQFF
TRBV7-2	many	TRBJ1-2	CASSKETGRSYGYTF
TRBV12-3/TRBV12-4	many	TRBJ1-1	CASSSRLNTEAFF
TRBV7-9	many	TRBJ2-7	CASSPRGKAYEQYF
TRBV6-5	many	TRBJ2-7	CASSLAGTSGSLAYEQYF
TRBV12-5	many	TRBJ2-1	CASGSITGMGNEQFF
TRBV5-1	many	TRBJ2-7	CASSLVAGGPLYEQYF
TRBV12-3/TRBV12-4	many	TRBJ2-2	CASSYRLAGAGELFF
TRBV9	many	TRBJ2-1	CASSVDSSAYNEQFF
TRBV12-3/TRBV12-4	many	TRBJ2-1	CASSQGPNNEQFF
TRBV7-9	many	TRBJ2-7	CASSTDPYEQYF
TRBV5-1	many	TRBJ2-7	CASSPRVGEQYF
TRBV4-3	many	TRBJ2-3	CASGGQGTDTQYF
TRBV7-8	many	TRBJ2-1	CASSPPGLAGHEQFF
TRBV19	few	TRBJ2-7	CASSIIPSEQYF
TRBV19	many	TRBJ2-2	CASYRDTGELFF
TRBV6-2/TRBV6-3	many	TRBJ1-1	CASRTGLPEAFF
TRBV4-3	many	TRBJ2-3	CASSQDIPLRLAETTDTQYF
TRBV15	many	TRBJ2-6	CATSSGTALSGANVLTF
TRBV12-3/TRBV12-4	many	TRBJ2-1	CASSWKAGVNNEQFF
TRBV28	many	TRBJ2-3	CASTPRAGGTDTQYF
TRBV7-2	many	TRBJ2-5	CASKMLGGRAEETQYF
TRBV24-1	few	TRBJ2-1	CATSDLGLAGFNEQFF
TRBV7-9	many	TRBJ1-2	CASRGGFYGYTF
TRBV12-3/TRBV12-4	many	TRBJ1-1	CASSPWGEVNEAFF
TRBV9	many	TRBJ2-3	CASSTYQDTQYF
TRBV20-1	many	TRBJ2-5	CSARDYEGETQYF
TRBV20-1	many	TRBJ1-4	CRAGRSGPTNEKLFF
TRBV20-1	many	TRBJ2-7	CCAREVGLAGGTYEQYF
TRBV7-9	many	TRBJ1-4	CASSRSRELFF
TRBV5-1	many	TRBJ2-7	CASSTALAGERVWDHEQYF
TRBV5-4	many	TRBJ2-1	CASSQETSSNEQFF
TRBV20-1	many	TRBJ2-4	CSARGAGEGNIQYF
TRBV23-1	-	TRBJ1-1	CASSQSLPTGGNTEAFF
TRBV4-3	many	TRBJ2-5	CASSQDIGGGETQYF
TRBV4-3	many	TRBJ2-3	CASSQVPPGLGTDTQYF
TRBV29-1	many	TRBJ2-7	CSVKTGKTYEQYF
TRBV6-5	many	TRBJ2-3	CASSTPGLAGAGADTQYF
TRBV11-2	many	TRBJ2-1	CASSLEAYGTGYSEQFF
TRBV6-2/TRBV6-3	many	TRBJ2-7	CASVGSYEQYF
TRBV3-1	few	TRBJ1-3	CATSQEGRTGEPIYF
TRBV7-9	many	TRBJ2-1	CASSFDRSNNEQFF
TRBV30	many	TRBJ1-2	CAWNVGEAYGYTF